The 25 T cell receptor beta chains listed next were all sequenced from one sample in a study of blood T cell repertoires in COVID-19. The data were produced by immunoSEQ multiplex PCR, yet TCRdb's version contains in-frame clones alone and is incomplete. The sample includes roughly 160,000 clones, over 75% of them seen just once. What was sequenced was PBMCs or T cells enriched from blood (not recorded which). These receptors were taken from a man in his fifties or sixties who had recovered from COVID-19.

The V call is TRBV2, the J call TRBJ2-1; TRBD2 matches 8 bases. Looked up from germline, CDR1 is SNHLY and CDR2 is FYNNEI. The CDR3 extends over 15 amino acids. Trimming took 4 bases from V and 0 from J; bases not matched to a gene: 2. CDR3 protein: CASSAGRASYNEQFF. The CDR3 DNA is TGTGCCAGCAGTGCCGGGAGGGCCTCCTACAATGAGCAGTTCTTC.

The CDR3 DNA reads TGTGCCAGCAGTGAAGCAAGTGGAGGGCGGCAGCCCCAGCATTTT. Amino acid sequence: CASSEASGGRQPQHF. J is TRBJ1-5 and V is TRBV6-1; D uncertain. This CDR3 has 15 amino acids. CDR1 MNHNS and CDR2 SASEGT come from the germline V gene. V shed 0 bases and J shed 7 bases, with 13 bases lying between them.

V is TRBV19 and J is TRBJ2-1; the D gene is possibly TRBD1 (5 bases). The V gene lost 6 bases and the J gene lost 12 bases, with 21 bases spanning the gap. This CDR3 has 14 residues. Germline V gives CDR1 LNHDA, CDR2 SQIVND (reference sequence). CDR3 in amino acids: CASRMDNLRPLQFF. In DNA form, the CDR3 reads TGTGCCAGTAGGATGGACAATCTCCGTCCGTTGCAGTTCTTC.

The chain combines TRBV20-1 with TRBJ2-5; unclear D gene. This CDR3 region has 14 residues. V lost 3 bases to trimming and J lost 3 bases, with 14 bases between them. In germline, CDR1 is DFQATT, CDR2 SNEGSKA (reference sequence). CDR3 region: CSASGSGSEETQYF. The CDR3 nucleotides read TGCAGTGCTAGTGGCTCCGGGTCTGAAGAGACCCAGTACTTC.

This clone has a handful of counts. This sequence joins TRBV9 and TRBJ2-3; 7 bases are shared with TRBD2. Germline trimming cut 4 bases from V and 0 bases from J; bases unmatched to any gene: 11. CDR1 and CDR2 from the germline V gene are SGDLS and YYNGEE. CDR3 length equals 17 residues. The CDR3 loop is CASSHPSGMDSTDTQYF. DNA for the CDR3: TGTGCCAGCAGCCACCCAAGCGGGATGGATAGCACAGATACGCAGTATTTT.

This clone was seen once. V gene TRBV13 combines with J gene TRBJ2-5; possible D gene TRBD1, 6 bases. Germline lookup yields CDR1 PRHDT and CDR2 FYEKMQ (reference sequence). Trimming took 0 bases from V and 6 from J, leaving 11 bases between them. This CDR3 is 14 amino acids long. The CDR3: CASSLGQGVKTQYF. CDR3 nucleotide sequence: TGTGCCAGCAGCTTAGGACAGGGAGTTAAGACCCAGTACTTC.

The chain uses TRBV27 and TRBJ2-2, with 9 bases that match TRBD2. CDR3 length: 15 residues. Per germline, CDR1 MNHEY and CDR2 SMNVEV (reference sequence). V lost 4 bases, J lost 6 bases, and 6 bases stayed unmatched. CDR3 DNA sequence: TGTGCCAGCAGTTCTGGACTAGCGTGGTCCGGGGAGCTGTTTTTT. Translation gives CASSSGLAWSGELFF.

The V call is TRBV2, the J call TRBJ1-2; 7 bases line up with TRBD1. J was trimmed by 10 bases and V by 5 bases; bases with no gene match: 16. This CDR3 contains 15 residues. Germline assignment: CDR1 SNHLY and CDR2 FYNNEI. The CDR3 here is CASSSTGQELWDYTF. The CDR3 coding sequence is TGTGCCAGCAGTTCTACCGGACAGGAGCTATGGGACTACACCTTC.

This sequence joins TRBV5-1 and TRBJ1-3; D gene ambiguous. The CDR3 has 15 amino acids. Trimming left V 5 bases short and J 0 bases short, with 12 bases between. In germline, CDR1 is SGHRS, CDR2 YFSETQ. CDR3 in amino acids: CASSRGLNSGNTIYF. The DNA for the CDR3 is TGCGCCAGCAGTCGAGGACTGAACTCTGGAAACACCATATATTTT.

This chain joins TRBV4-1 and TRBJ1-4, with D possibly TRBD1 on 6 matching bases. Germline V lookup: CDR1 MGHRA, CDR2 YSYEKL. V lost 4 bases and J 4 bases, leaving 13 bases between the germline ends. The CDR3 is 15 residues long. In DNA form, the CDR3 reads TGCGCCAGCAGCCGACCAGGACAGAGTAATGAAAAACTGTTTTTT. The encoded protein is CASSRPGQSNEKLFF.

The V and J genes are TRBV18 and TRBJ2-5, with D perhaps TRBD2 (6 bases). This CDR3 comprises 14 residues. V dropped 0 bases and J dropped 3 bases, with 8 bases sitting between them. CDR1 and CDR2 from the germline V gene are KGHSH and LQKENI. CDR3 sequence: CASSPPGGEETQYF. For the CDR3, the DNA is TGTGCCAGCTCACCACCAGGAGGGGAAGAGACCCAGTACTTC.

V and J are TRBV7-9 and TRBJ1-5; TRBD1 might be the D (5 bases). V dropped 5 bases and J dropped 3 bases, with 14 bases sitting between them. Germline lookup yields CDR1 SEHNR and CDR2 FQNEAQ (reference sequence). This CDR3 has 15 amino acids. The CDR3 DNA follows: TGTGCCAGCAGCCCAACTGACAGAAACAATCAGCCCCAGCATTTT. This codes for CASSPTDRNNQPQHF.

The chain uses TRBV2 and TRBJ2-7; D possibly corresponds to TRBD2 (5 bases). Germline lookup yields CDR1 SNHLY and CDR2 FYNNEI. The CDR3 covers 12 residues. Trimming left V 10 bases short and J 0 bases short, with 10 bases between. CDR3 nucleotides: TGTGCCACCGGACTTAGCTCCTACGAGCAGTACTTC. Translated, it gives CATGLSSYEQYF.

CDR3 protein: CATSDQYDRGQGAGELFF. The CDR3 DNA follows: TGTGCCACCAGTGACCAATACGACAGGGGGCAAGGCGCCGGGGAGCTGTTTTTT. The chain uses TRBV24-1 and TRBJ2-2; 10 bases are a match to TRBD1. CDR1 KGHDR and CDR2 SFDVKD come from the germline V gene. Unmatched junction bases numbered 13, after V lost 4 bases and J lost 6 bases. The CDR3 spans 18 residues.

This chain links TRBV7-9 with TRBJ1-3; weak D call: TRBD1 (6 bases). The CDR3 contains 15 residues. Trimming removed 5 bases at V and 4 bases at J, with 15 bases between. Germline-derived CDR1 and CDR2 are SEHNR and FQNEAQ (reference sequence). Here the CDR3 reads CASSHSQGRGNTIYF. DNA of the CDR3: TGTGCCAGCAGCCATAGTCAGGGGCGAGGAAACACCATATATTTT.

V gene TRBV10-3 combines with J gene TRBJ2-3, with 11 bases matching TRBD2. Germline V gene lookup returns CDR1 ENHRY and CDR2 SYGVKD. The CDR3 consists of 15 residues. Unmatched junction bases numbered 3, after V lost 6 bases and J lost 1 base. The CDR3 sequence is CAIRRGLAGTDTQYF. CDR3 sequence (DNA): TGTGCCATCAGGAGGGGACTAGCGGGCACAGATACGCAGTATTTT.

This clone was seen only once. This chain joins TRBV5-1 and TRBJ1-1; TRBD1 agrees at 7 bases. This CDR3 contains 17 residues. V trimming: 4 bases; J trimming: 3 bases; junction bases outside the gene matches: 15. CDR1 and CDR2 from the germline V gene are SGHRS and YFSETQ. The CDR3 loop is CASSKGTALGLYTEAFF. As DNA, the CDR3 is TGCGCCAGCAGCAAAGGGACAGCCCTAGGTTTGTACACTGAAGCTTTCTTT. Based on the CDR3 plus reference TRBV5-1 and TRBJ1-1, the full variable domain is KAGVTQTPRYLIKTRGQQVTLSCSPISGHRSVSWYQQTPGQGLQFLFEYFSETQRNKGNFPGRFSGRQFSNSRSEMNVSTLELGDSALYLCASSKGTALGLYTEAFFGQGTRLTVV.

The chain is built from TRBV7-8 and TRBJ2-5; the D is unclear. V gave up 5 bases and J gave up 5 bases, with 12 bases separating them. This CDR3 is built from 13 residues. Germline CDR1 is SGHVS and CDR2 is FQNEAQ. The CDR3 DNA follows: TGTGCCAGCAGCCCCCCGCGGTGGGAGACCCAGTACTTC. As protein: CASSPPRWETQYF.

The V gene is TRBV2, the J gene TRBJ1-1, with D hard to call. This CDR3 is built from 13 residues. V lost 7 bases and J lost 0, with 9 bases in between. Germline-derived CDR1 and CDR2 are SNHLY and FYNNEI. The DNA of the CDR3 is TGTGCCAGCACCGCGAGTTTGAACACTGAAGCTTTCTTT. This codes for CASTASLNTEAFF.

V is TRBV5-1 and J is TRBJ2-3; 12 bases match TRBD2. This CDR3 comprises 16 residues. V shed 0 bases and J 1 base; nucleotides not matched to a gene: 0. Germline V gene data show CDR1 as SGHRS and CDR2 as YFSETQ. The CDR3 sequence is CASSLGLAGGTDTQYF. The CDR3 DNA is TGCGCCAGCAGCTTGGGACTAGCGGGGGGCACAGATACGCAGTATTTT.

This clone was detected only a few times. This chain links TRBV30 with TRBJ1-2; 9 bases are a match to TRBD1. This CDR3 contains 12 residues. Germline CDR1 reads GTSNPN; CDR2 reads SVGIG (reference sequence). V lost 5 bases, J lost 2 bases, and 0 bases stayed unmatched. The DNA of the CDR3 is TGTGCCTGGGGACAGGGGAACTATGGCTACACCTTC. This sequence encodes CAWGQGNYGYTF.

The CDR3 coding sequence is TGTGCCAGTAGTTGGACTAGCGGGAGTAATGAGCAGTTCTTC. This codes for CASSWTSGSNEQFF. The chain is built from TRBV19 and TRBJ2-1, with 13 bases fitting TRBD2. Germline V gene data show CDR1 as LNHDA and CDR2 as SQIVND (reference sequence). This CDR3 contains 14 residues. The J segment lost 7 bases and the V segment lost 5 bases, leaving 2 bases of the junction unmatched. The whole variable domain, remainder taken from reference TRBV19 and TRBJ2-1, is DGGITQSPKYLFRKEGQNVTLSCEQNLNHDAMYWYRQDPGQGLRLIYYSQIVNDFQKGDIAEGYSVSREKKESFPLTVTSAQKNPTAFYLCASSWTSGSNEQFFGPGTRLTVL.

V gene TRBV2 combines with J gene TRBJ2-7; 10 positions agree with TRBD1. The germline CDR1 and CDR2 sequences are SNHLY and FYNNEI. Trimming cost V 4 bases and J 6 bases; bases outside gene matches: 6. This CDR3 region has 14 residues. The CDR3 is CASSANRDRGEQYF. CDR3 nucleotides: TGTGCCAGCAGTGCAAATAGGGACAGGGGCGAGCAGTACTTC.

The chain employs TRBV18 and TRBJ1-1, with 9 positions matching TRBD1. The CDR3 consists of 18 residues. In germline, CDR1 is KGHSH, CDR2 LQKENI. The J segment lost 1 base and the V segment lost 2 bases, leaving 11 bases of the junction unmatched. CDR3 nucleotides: TGTGCCAGCTCACCAATTCGGACAGGGGCGCAGAGGAACACTGAAGCTTTCTTT. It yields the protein CASSPIRTGAQRNTEAFF.

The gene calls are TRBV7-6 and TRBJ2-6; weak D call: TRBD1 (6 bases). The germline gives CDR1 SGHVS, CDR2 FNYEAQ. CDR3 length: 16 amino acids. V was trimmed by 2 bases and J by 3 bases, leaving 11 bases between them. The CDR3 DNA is TGTGCCAGCAGCTTATCACAGGGCGGTGGGGCCAACGTCCTGACTTTC. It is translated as CASSLSQGGGANVLTF.